The clone carrying this TCR beta chain was observed a few times. CDR1 and CDR2 (germline): SEHNR, FQNEAQ (reference sequence). The ends were cut back, 1 base at V and 15 bases at J, with 13 bases in the middle. This CDR3 has 12 residues. The data stem from a study of blood T cells in healthy people across ages. Through a sample-barcoded 5' primer and a J-beta primer mix, a second PCR was run for 7 to 11 cycles. TCRdb called the 5' RACE reads again in MiXCR, with one record for every CDR3 protein. The profile covers approximately 600,000 distinct CDR3 sequences, with approximately 59% appearing a single time and over 30% taken by the ten largest.

The chain recombines TRBV7-9 with TRBJ2-4; D possibly uses TRBD1 or TRBD2 (6 bases each). Sequencing input: blood. The sequence was collected from a man aged 55 to 70 in good health. CDR3 in amino acids: CASSLEEGGMYF. The CDR3 region has the DNA TGTGCCAGCAGCTTAGAGGAGGGGGGAATGTACTTC.